The clone carrying this TCR beta chain was observed a handful of times. The antigen is unknown. Each gene name is a mouse one. The CDR3 goes on 1 residue after the read ends, and that part is filled in from the germline J gene. The sample is drawn from a study of tissue T cells after allogeneic stem cell transplantation. Study results and limitations: Anatomically similar tissues had similar TCR repertoires within each patient.

V gave up 2 bases and J gave up 0 bases, with 7 bases separating them. This CDR3 contains 15 residues. Looked up from germline, CDR1 is KGHPV and CDR2 is FQNQEV (reference sequence). The time point denotes: mouse harvest day 14 after allogeneic transplant. The graft held 10^6 splenic CD5+ T cells and 10^7 T-cell-depleted bone marrow cells. TCRdb's copy holds only in-frame clones and misses some; the assay was immunoSEQ multiplex PCR. The sample gives about 5,700 clones, under 50% of which show up once; over 13% is in the top ten. The rearrangement links TRBV26 to TRBJ2-2; D remains ambiguous. Sequences were obtained from gut tissue. This clonotype was obtained from a female BALB/c mouse given C57BL/6 T cells with graft-versus-host disease after an allogeneic hematopoietic cell transplant. The CDR3 DNA, read in part, is TGTGCCAGCAGTCTGACGGCAGCAAACACCGGGCAGCTCTAC. Its translation: CASSLTAANTGQLY. The full CDR3 sequence reads CASSLTAANTGQLYF.